This T cell receptor beta chain comes out of a study of T cells in Graves' hyperthyroidism and ophthalmopathy. Study summary: Upon initial diagnosis and before any treatment, peripheral blood was collected.

RNA transcripts gave rise to amplified TCR beta CDR3 regions. First-round RT-PCR with HTBI primers amplified the TCR CDR3 region. TCRdb re-analysed the multiplex PCR reads in MiXCR, keeping a single row per CDR3 protein. The data contain approximately 510,000 distinct CDR3 sequences, less than 25% of them singletons. No ophthalmopathy progression within 18 months constituted stable Graves' hyperthyroidism. The V gene lost 4 bases and the J gene lost 4 bases, with 14 bases spanning the gap. The CDR3 has 15 amino acids. Germline CDR1 reads LGHNA; CDR2 reads YSLEER. Study observations and caveats: Researchers found most expanded thyroid clonotypes above 0.001 in blood as well.

As to this clonotype: The antigen is undetermined.

This receptor was identified in a man between 18 and 35 years old with Graves' hyperthyroidism. Sequencing was performed on blood. The rearrangement uses TRBV4-3 and TRBJ1-5; tentatively, D is TRBD1 (5 bases). The CDR3 here is CASSLLFGGNQPQHF. In DNA form, the CDR3 reads TGCGCCAGCAGCCTCTTGTTTGGGGGGAATCAGCCCCAGCATTTT.